This T cell receptor (beta chain) came from a study of cytomegalovirus exposure and HLA in healthy donors. PCR amplification relied on 60 Vbeta primers (plus 13 Jbeta primers). Profiling relied on immunoSEQ multiplex PCR, and the TCRdb table lists in-frame clones only, not all of them. The sample table sets out over 100,000 clones. The CDR3 spans 13 residues. Germline assignment: CDR1 LGHNA and CDR2 YSLEER. Trimming removed 4 bases at V and 5 bases at J, with 11 bases between. Comments on this clone: The target antigen is unknown.

Study outcomes and limitations: Researchers left out some V segments, among them TRBV6-2 and TRBV6-3, as indistinguishable. Earlier analysis looked at TCR beta V segments, and most were productive about 87% or about 30% of the time. In vitro checks showed that three CMV-associated chains really do target CMV antigens. Associated with cytomegalovirus, according to the listing, were fewer than 200 TCR beta chains.

The clonotype comes from a man younger than 35 in good health and CMV-seronegative. The chain is built from TRBV4-3 and TRBJ1-1; D unresolved. The sequencing sample was made of PBMCs. The CDR3: CASSRARGTEAFF. CDR3 DNA sequence: TGCGCCAGCAGCCGGGCCCGAGGGACTGAAGCTTTCTTT.